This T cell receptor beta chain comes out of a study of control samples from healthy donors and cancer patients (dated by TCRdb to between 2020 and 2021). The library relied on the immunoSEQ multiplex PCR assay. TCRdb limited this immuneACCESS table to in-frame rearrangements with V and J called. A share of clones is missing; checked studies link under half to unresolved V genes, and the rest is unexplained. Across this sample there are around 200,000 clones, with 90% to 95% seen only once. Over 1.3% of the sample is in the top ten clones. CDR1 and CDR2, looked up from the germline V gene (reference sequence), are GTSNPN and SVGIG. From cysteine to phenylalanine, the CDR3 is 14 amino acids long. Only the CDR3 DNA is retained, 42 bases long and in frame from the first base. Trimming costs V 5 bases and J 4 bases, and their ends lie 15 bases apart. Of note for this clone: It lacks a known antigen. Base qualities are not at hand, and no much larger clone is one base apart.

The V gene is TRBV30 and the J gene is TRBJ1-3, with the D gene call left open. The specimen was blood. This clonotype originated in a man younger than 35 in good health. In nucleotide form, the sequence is TGTGCCTGGTTGGATTGGAGGTCGGGAAACACCATATATTTT. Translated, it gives CAWLDWRSGNTIYF.